The rows below give T cell receptor beta chains drawn from one sample of a study of cytomegalovirus exposure and HLA in healthy donors. Assay used: immunoSEQ multiplex PCR; TCRdb lists only in-frame clones, some missing. The sample carries approximately 140,000 clones, over 60% recorded once. Input material: PBMCs. Receptor source: a man in his forties in good health and CMV-seropositive. The CDR3 runs from the conserved cysteine through the conserved F or W. A clone size is listed for some rows: how often the clone was seen (once, few, many), or a class if it is expanded.

size: .; length: 13; V: TRBV28; J: TRBJ1-4; CDR3: CASSLRENEKLFF
size: .; length: 13; V: TRBV9; J: TRBJ2-7; CDR3: CASSVGLVSEQYF
size: .; length: 15; V: TRBV6-5; J: TRBJ2-4; CDR3: CASRTGQGGKNIQYF
size: .; length: 16; V: TRBV2; J: TRBJ2-1; CDR3: CASSEGLGTVDNEQFF
size: .; length: 13; V: TRBV6-1; J: TRBJ1-5; CDR3: CASKGGRNQPQHF
size: .; length: 13; V: TRBV4-1; J: TRBJ1-2; CDR3: CASSQVQNYGYTF
size: .; length: 12; V: TRBV11-1; J: TRBJ2-1; CDR3: CASSLRTEEQFF
size: .; length: 13; V: TRBV30; J: .; CDR3: CAWSAGGSYEQYF
size: .; length: 16; V: TRBV7-9; J: TRBJ2-7; CDR3: CASSSGSGTTSYEQYF
size: .; length: 16; V: TRBV7-2; J: TRBJ2-1; CDR3: CASSASSSSSYNEQFF
size: .; length: 17; V: TRBV10-3; J: TRBJ2-5; CDR3: CAISAGQGEVVRETQYF
size: .; length: 17; V: TRBV29-1; J: TRBJ2-7; CDR3: CSVEDGGLGPSSYEQYF
size: .; length: 13; V: TRBV11-3; J: TRBJ2-7; CDR3: CASSYSRTTEQYF
size: once; length: 15; V: TRBV21-1; J: TRBJ2-7; CDR3: CASSKATDSRHEQYF
size: .; length: 15; V: TRBV19; J: TRBJ1-5; CDR3: CASSRMDSYDGPQHF
size: .; length: 14; V: TRBV4-3; J: TRBJ1-6; CDR3: CASSQDRGNSPLHF
size: .; length: 15; V: TRBV7-7; J: TRBJ2-5; CDR3: CASSLVQGQKETQYF
size: .; length: 14; V: TRBV28; J: TRBJ1-2; CDR3: CATNRGSANYGYTF
size: .; length: 15; V: TRBV7-9; J: TRBJ1-4; CDR3: CASSRTGLSNEKLFF
size: .; length: 14; V: TRBV6-4; J: TRBJ2-7; CDR3: CASSDPGQGYEQYF
size: .; length: 15; V: TRBV6-5; J: TRBJ2-5; CDR3: CASSTGVAGGGEQYF
size: .; length: 14; V: TRBV7-9; J: TRBJ1-5; CDR3: CASSPGAGPRPQHF
size: few; length: 18; V: TRBV28; J: TRBJ2-3; CDR3: CASSPLAGASRRTDTQYF
size: .; length: 12; V: TRBV9; J: TRBJ2-3; CDR3: CASSGDRDTQYF
size: .; length: 15; V: TRBV10-3; J: TRBJ2-2; CDR3: CAISRLAGETGELFF
size: .; length: 15; V: TRBV18; J: TRBJ2-2; CDR3: CASSPWGVNTGELFF
size: once; length: 17; V: TRBV9; J: TRBJ2-1; CDR3: CASSVASGLAEYNEQFF
size: .; length: 14; V: TRBV6-6; J: TRBJ2-3; CDR3: CASSYGAGADTQYF
size: .; length: 13; V: TRBV28; J: TRBJ2-5; CDR3: CASSLDRGETQYF
size: .; length: 15; V: TRBV7-2; J: TRBJ2-7; CDR3: CASSGQDWSSYEQYF
size: .; length: 14; V: TRBV30; J: TRBJ1-1; CDR3: CAWSGRVGDTEAFF
size: .; length: 16; V: TRBV27; J: TRBJ2-7; CDR3: CASSLWSAAIGYEQYF
size: .; length: 18; V: TRBV7-2; J: TRBJ2-7; CDR3: CASSLVVGTARSPYEQYF
size: .; length: 15; V: TRBV7-3; J: TRBJ1-2; CDR3: CASSVAGTGQYGYTF
size: few; length: 13; V: TRBV18; J: TRBJ1-1; CDR3: CASSVNRDTEAFF
size: once; length: 13; V: TRBV29-1; J: TRBJ2-7; CDR3: CSVRDRGSYEQYF
size: .; length: 16; V: TRBV19; J: TRBJ1-3; CDR3: CASSTPDTNSGNTIYF
size: .; length: 13; V: TRBV30; J: TRBJ1-2; CDR3: CAWRFRQGDGYTF
size: .; length: 15; V: TRBV7-2; J: TRBJ2-2; CDR3: CASSSSDRVIGELFF
size: .; length: 14; V: TRBV7-2; J: TRBJ2-3; CDR3: CASSLVESTDTQYF
size: .; length: 17; V: TRBV30; J: TRBJ2-1; CDR3: CARELKTGSVSYNEQFF
size: once; length: 15; V: TRBV30; J: TRBJ1-5; CDR3: CAWSEGQGADQPQHF
size: once; length: 19; V: TRBV4-1; J: TRBJ2-3; CDR3: CASSQGPDWKVGCTDTQYF
size: few; length: 15; V: TRBV5-8; J: TRBJ2-7; CDR3: CASSLARGHSYEQYF
size: .; length: 15; V: TRBV11-3; J: TRBJ2-3; CDR3: CASSQLAGLGDTQYF
size: .; length: 13; V: TRBV7-9; J: TRBJ1-3; CDR3: CASSFDSGNTIYF
size: .; length: 15; V: TRBV6-6; J: TRBJ1-1; CDR3: CASSYLGQGSDEAFF